This T cell receptor (beta chain) was sequenced during a study of blood T cell repertoires in COVID-19. Study background: From T cells, B-cell-depleted T cells, or PBMCs came the material, which was cDNA or gDNA.

The CDR3 totals 14 residues. Per the germline V gene, CDR1 is MNHEY and CDR2 is SVGAGI. V lost 7 bases to trimming and J lost 2 bases, with 12 bases between them. Methods used by the authors: The assay estimated nucleated cells by amplifying reference gene primers. Only in-frame clones appear in the TCRdb table, and some are missing; sequencing was by immunoSEQ multiplex PCR. V and J calls and clone size follow that table, whereas D and trimming were derived from the DNA. The table records about 390,000 clones, about 87% of them present only once. Residents of around 24 US areas, aged about 18 to 100 years, made up the participants. Recovered status applied to Cohort 3 donors who had two consecutive negative PCRs. It also applied to those with clearance or with symptom resolution.

The receptor comes from a woman aged 45-65 years who had recovered from COVID-19. The sample taken for sequencing was PBMCs or T cells enriched from blood (not recorded which). The chain has TRBV6-5 and TRBJ2-1; the D gene is possibly TRBD1 (5 bases). CDR3: CASISREPYNEQFF. Here the CDR3 DNA reads TGTGCCAGCATATCCAGGGAACCCTACAATGAGCAGTTCTTC.